These 27 T cell receptor beta chains originate from one sample sequenced in a study of T-cell memory formation after mild COVID-19. MiXCR, applied by TCRdb to the 5' RACE reads, yields one record per CDR3 protein. The sample includes about 180,000 distinct CDR3 sequences, about a sixth of them seen just once. Sequenced material: PBMCs or a T cell subset sorted from them (not recorded which). Source of these receptors: an adult woman who had mild COVID-19 (a few samples of this study predate the infection). Cell type and time point are not known.

This sequence joins TRBV4-3 and TRBJ2-7; 11 bases line up with TRBD2. The CDR3 spans 15 residues. The V segment lost 2 bases and the J segment 6 bases; nucleotides outside the gene matches: 6. Germline lookup yields CDR1 LGHNA and CDR2 YSLEER. CDR3 amino acids: CASSQTTSGISEQYF. The DNA for the CDR3 is TGCGCCAGCAGCCAAACGACTAGCGGGATAAGCGAGCAGTACTTC.

The chain combines TRBV5-6 with TRBJ2-1, with TRBD2 matching over 10 bases. V shed 5 bases, J shed 7 bases, and the junction held 9 bases outside the gene matches. The CDR3 is 15 amino acids. Per the germline V gene, CDR1 is SGHDT and CDR2 is YYEEEE. CDR3 nucleotide sequence: TGTGCCAGCAGTTGGAGCGGGAGGGCGTGGAATGAGCAGTTCTTC. Translated, it gives CASSWSGRAWNEQFF.

The chain is built from TRBV11-3 and TRBJ2-1; D is undetermined. The ends were cut back, 1 base at V and 9 bases at J, with 4 bases in the middle. This CDR3 spans 11 amino acids. Germline V gives CDR1 SGHNT, CDR2 YENEEA. CDR3 sequence: CASSLAFEQFF. The CDR3 coding sequence is TGTGCCAGCAGCTTAGCGTTTGAGCAGTTCTTC.

This clonotype has a handful of counts. The chain uses TRBV24-1 and TRBJ2-1; D gene unclear. This CDR3 has 14 amino acids. V lost 1 base and J lost 12, with 15 bases in between. Germline V gene lookup returns CDR1 KGHDR and CDR2 SFDVKD. The CDR3 spells CATSDLRVGVAQFF. The CDR3 DNA sequence: TGTGCCACCAGTGATTTACGGGTGGGTGTTGCGCAGTTCTTC.

This clonotype was counted between two and nine times. CDR3 DNA sequence: TGTGCCAGCAGCTTAGACCCCCCCGGGGAGCTGTTTTTT. The encoded protein is CASSLDPPGELFF. V is TRBV7-2 and J is TRBJ2-2; no reliable D call. The V and J ends lost 1 base and 6 bases respectively, with 6 bases between them. CDR3 size: 13 residues. Looked up from germline, CDR1 is SGHTA and CDR2 is FQGNSA. The variable domain in full, with the rest retrieved from reference TRBV7-2 and TRBJ2-2, is GAGVSQSPSNKVTEKGKDVELRCDPISGHTALYWYRQSLGQGLEFLIYFQGNSAPDKSGLPSDRFSAERTGGSVSTLTIQRTQQEDSAVYLCASSLDPPGELFFGEGSRLTVL.

CDR3 in amino acids: CASSDSGPGGISPLHF. DNA of the CDR3: TGTGCCAGCAGTGACTCCGGACCCGGGGGCATTTCACCCCTCCACTTT. The chain carries TRBV25-1 and TRBJ1-6; D might be TRBD1 (6 bases). Germline V gene lookup returns CDR1 MGHDK and CDR2 SYGVNS. V lost 3 bases and J 9 bases, leaving 18 bases between the germline ends. This CDR3 is built from 16 residues.

V and J are TRBV4-1 and TRBJ2-5; no clear D gene. Germline-derived CDR1 and CDR2 are MGHRA and YSYEKL. V was cut by 1 base and J by 3 bases, with 9 bases left in between. The CDR3 consists of 14 residues. The CDR3 is CASSQVIGEETQYF. The CDR3 coding sequence is TGCGCCAGCAGCCAAGTTATCGGTGAAGAGACCCAGTACTTC.

V is TRBV5-1 and J is TRBJ2-7; D not certain. This CDR3 has 11 residues. Trimming removed 3 bases from V and 5 bases from J, with 6 bases in between. Germline-derived CDR1 and CDR2 are SGHRS and YFSETQ. The CDR3 loop reads CASSSLDEQYF. The CDR3 region has the DNA TGCGCCAGCAGCTCCTTGGACGAGCAGTACTTC.

This chain connects TRBV5-1 to TRBJ2-7; possibly TRBD1 for D (6 bases). This CDR3 region has 15 residues. The ends were cut back, 2 bases at V and 3 bases at J, with 15 bases in the middle. Germline V lookup: CDR1 SGHRS, CDR2 YFSETQ. In DNA form, the CDR3 reads TGCGCCAGCAGCTTAACAGGGCTTTTCGGCTACGAGCAGTACTTC. Amino acids: CASSLTGLFGYEQYF.

The table lists this clonotype with a few counts. This sequence joins TRBV19 and TRBJ2-1; TRBD2 matches 8 bases. The ends lost 3 bases at V and 6 bases at J; junction bases unmatched: 4. In germline, CDR1 is LNHDA, CDR2 SQIVND (reference sequence). The CDR3 is 14 residues long. The chain's CDR3 is CASSMGLVLNEQFF. The CDR3 nucleotides are TGTGCCAGTAGTATGGGACTAGTACTCAATGAGCAGTTCTTC.

This clonotype was seen ten or more times. The V gene is TRBV9, the J gene TRBJ2-1; maybe TRBD2 (6 bases). Germline CDR1 reads SGDLS; CDR2 reads YYNGEE. CDR3 length: 14 residues. V lost 1 base, J lost 4 bases, and 9 bases lay in between. CDR3 region: CASSVHGGYNEQFF. The CDR3 nucleotides read TGTGCCAGCAGCGTACACGGGGGTTACAATGAGCAGTTCTTC.

The V gene is TRBV7-2, the J gene TRBJ2-3; TRBD2 matches 7 bases. V dropped 1 base and J dropped 2; count of bases not matched to a gene: 6. CDR1 and CDR2 from the germline V gene are SGHTA and FQGNSA. This CDR3 comprises 16 residues. This chain's CDR3 is CASSLGGGRATDTQYF. The DNA for the CDR3 is TGTGCCAGCAGCTTAGGGGGCGGGAGAGCCACAGATACGCAGTATTTT.

This chain joins TRBV7-2 and TRBJ2-7; possibly TRBD2 for D (5 bases). The CDR3 length is 14 residues. Germline V gene data show CDR1 as SGHTA and CDR2 as FQGNSA. Trimming shortened V by 4 bases and J by 7 bases, and 17 bases separated the two germline ends. The CDR3 reads CASSSHGVVIEQYF. CDR3 in DNA: TGTGCCAGCAGCTCTCACGGGGTCGTAATTGAGCAGTACTTC. The entire variable domain, with the rest obtained from reference TRBV7-2 and TRBJ2-7, is as follows: GAGVSQSPSNKVTEKGKDVELRCDPISGHTALYWYRQSLGQGLEFLIYFQGNSAPDKSGLPSDRFSAERTGGSVSTLTIQRTQQEDSAVYLCASSSHGVVIEQYFGPGTRLTVT.

The rearrangement uses TRBV2 and TRBJ2-1, with D possibly matching TRBD2 (6 bases). Germline V gene lookup returns CDR1 SNHLY and CDR2 FYNNEI. Trimming took 6 bases from V and 5 from J, leaving 20 bases between them. The CDR3 sequence is 16 residues long. The CDR3 region is CASRPRSTGVNNEQFF. The CDR3 DNA reads as TGTGCCAGCAGACCACGATCAACGGGAGTCAACAATGAGCAGTTCTTC.

The table lists this clonotype with many counts. The chain carries TRBV7-2 and TRBJ2-3; the D is unclear. The CDR3 covers 14 residues. V was clipped by 3 bases and J by 4 bases, with 11 bases between them. From germline, CDR1 is SGHTA and CDR2 FQGNSA. CDR3 in DNA: TGTGCCAGCAGCTTTCGATTCCTCGCAGATACGCAGTATTTT. Translation: CASSFRFLADTQYF.

The V call is TRBV5-1, the J call TRBJ2-2, with 7 bases lining up with TRBD1. The CDR3 consists of 17 residues. CDR1 and CDR2 from the germline V gene are SGHRS and YFSETQ. V gave up 5 bases and J gave up 7 bases; unmatched junction bases: 17. CDR3 sequence (DNA): TGCGCCAGCAGATCCGGGACGACAGGGTATCACAGCGGGGAGCTGTTTTTT. Translating gives CASRSGTTGYHSGELFF.

The chain joins TRBV2 to TRBJ1-4; D is possibly TRBD1 (5 bases). Deletions cut 5 bases from V and 8 bases from J, with 18 bases between. Germline V gene data show CDR1 as SNHLY and CDR2 as FYNNEI. The CDR3 contains 15 residues. The CDR3 DNA is TGTGCCAGCAGTTCTCAGCGGACCCGGGGGGAAAAACTGTTTTTT. It codes for CASSSQRTRGEKLFF.

This clonotype has a handful of counts. The chain employs TRBV5-1 and TRBJ2-5, with D possibly being TRBD2 (5 bases). CDR3 length: 15 residues. V lost 7 bases and J lost 7, with 23 bases in between. The V gene's germline CDR1 is SGHRS and CDR2 YFSETQ. In nucleotides, the CDR3 is TGCGCCAGCGGAAGATGGACCCAAACGAGCGGGACCCAGTACTTC. This codes for CASGRWTQTSGTQYF.

This clonotype appeared once. A read error is possible here, since a much larger clone lies one base away. This chain links TRBV7-9 with TRBJ1-1; TRBD1 aligns across 8 bases. The CDR3 totals 13 residues. Looked up from germline, CDR1 is SEHNR and CDR2 is FQNEAQ (reference sequence). V dropped 2 bases and J dropped 4; count of bases not matched to a gene: 0. The CDR3 loop reads CASSLQGATEAFF. In nucleotides, the CDR3 is TGTGCCAGCAGCTTACAGGGGGCCACTGAAGCTTTCTTT.

This clonotype turned up a few times. Here the CDR3 reads CASSFRRNTEAFF. The CDR3 DNA reads TGTGCCAGCAGTTTCCGCAGAAACACTGAAGCTTTCTTT. V and J are TRBV12-3 or TRBV12-4 and TRBJ1-1; no clear D gene. CDR3 length: 13 amino acids. V shed 3 bases and J shed 2 bases, with 7 bases lying between them.

Points on this clonotype: An end of the junction differs from the germline gene, which may be a read error. The gene calls are TRBV7-7 and TRBJ2-7, with D possibly being TRBD2 (6 bases). The CDR3 has 13 residues. Germline lookup yields CDR1 SSHAT and CDR2 FNYEAQ (reference sequence). CDR3 coding DNA: TGTGCTAGCAGCCACGGGGGATCCTACGAGCAGTACTTC. Protein: CASSHGGSYEQYF.

The J gene is TRBJ2-3, the V gene TRBV2, with D tentatively TRBD1 or TRBD2 (5 bases each). V lost 7 bases and J 1 base, leaving 18 bases between the germline ends. The germline V gene has CDR1 SNHLY and CDR2 FYNNEI. The CDR3 length is 16 residues. The CDR3 sequence is CASKFQGGGGTDTQYF. The CDR3 DNA follows: TGTGCCAGCAAGTTTCAGGGTGGAGGTGGCACAGATACGCAGTATTTT.

The chain has TRBV7-2 and TRBJ1-2; D not certain. V lost 0 bases to trimming and J lost 7 bases, with 9 bases between them. CDR3 length: 13 amino acids. CDR1 and CDR2 from the germline V gene are SGHTA and FQGNSA. The CDR3: CASSLAPGRGYTF. The CDR3 DNA sequence: TGTGCCAGCAGCTTAGCGCCAGGTCGTGGCTACACCTTC.

Concerning this clonotype itself: A junction end diverges from the germline sequence, so it may reflect a read error. The chain recombines TRBV2 with TRBJ2-3; 10 bases are shared with TRBD2. Germline CDR1 and CDR2: SNHLY and FYNNEI. The CDR3 is 16 amino acids. The CDR3 DNA reads TGTGCCAGCAGCGAAGGTCTAGCGGGGGTCACAGATACGCAGTATTTT. The encoded protein is CASSEGLAGVTDTQYF.

This clonotype was counted a few times. The CDR3 here is CASSLDRGPQHF. Written as DNA, the CDR3 is TGCGCCAGCAGCTTGGATCGCGGGCCCCAGCATTTT. The J gene is TRBJ1-5, the V gene TRBV5-1; no reliable D call. V lost 0 bases to trimming and J lost 9 bases, with 7 bases between them. This CDR3 has 12 amino acids. Germline CDR1 SGHRS, CDR2 YFSETQ.

This clonotype was counted only a few times. The chain is built from TRBV11-2 and TRBJ2-7, with no clear D. Between the trimmed V and J ends, which lost 9 bases and 3 bases, there was a span of 6 bases. The germline V gene encodes CDR1 SGHAT and CDR2 FQNNGV. The CDR3 runs to 10 residues. CDR3 coding DNA: TGTGCCAGAATTTACTACGAGCAGTACTTC. Translating it yields CARIYYEQYF.

The table lists this clonotype with a few counts. The chain recombines TRBV12-3 or TRBV12-4 with TRBJ2-4; the D is unclear. The ends were cut back, 4 bases at V and 1 base at J, with 11 bases in the middle. The CDR3 is made up of 15 amino acids. CDR3 sequence (DNA): TGTGCCAGCAGTTCTCCAATTTGGGCCAAAAACATTCAGTACTTC. This gives the protein CASSSPIWAKNIQYF.